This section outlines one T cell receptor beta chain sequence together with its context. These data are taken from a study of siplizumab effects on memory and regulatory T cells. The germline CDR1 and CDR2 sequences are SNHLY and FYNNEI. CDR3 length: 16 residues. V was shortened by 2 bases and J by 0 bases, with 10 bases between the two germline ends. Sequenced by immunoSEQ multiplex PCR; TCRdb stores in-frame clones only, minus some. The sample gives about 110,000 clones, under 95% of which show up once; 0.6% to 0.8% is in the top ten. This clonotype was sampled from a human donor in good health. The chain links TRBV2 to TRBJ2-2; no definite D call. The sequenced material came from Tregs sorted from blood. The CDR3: CASSEWPPANTGELFF. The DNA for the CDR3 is TGTGCCAGCAGTGAATGGCCCCCAGCGAACACCGGGGAGCTGTTTTTT. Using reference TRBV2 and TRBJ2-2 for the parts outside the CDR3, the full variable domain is EPEVTQTPSHQVTQMGQEVILRCVPISNHLYFYWYRQILGQKVEFLVSFYNNEISEKSEIFDDQFSVERPDGSNFTLKIRSTKLEDSAMYFCASSEWPPANTGELFFGEGSRLTVL.